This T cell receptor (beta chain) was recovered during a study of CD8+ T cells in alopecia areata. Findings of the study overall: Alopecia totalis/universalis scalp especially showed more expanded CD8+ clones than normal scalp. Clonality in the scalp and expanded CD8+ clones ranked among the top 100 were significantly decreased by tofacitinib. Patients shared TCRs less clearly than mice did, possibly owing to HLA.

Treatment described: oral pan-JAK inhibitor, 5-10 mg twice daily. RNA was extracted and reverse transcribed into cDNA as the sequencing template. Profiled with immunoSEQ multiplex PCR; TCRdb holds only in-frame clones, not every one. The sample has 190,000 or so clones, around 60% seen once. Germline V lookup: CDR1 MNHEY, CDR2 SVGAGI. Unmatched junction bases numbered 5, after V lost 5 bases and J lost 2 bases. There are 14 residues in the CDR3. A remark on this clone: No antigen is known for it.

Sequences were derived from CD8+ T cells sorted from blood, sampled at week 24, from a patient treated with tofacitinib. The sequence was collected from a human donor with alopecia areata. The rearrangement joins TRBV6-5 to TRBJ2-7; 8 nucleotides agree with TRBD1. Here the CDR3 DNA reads TGTGCCAGCAGTGCAGGGGGCACAACCTACGAGCAGTACTTC. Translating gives CASSAGGTTYEQYF.